This T cell receptor (beta chain) was observed in a study of neurological immune-mediated disorders. This clonotype was found many times. The CDR3 consists of 16 residues. Trimming pared 5 bases from V and 4 bases from J, leaving 17 bases between. Germline CDR1 and CDR2: LNHNV and YYDKDF (reference sequence). TCRdb ran MiXCR on the 5' RACE reads and lists one entry per CDR3 protein. This sample has 60,000 to 75,000 distinct CDR3 sequences, with about 8.9% found just once. Documented time point: longitudinal time-point 2. The material sequenced was PBMCs. This receptor was obtained from a young man in good health. This sequence joins TRBV15 and TRBJ2-2, with a weak D call TRBD2 (5 bases). This CDR3 reads CATSFRAGEGTGELFF. For the CDR3, the DNA is TGTGCCACCAGCTTTCGCGCTGGCGAGGGCACCGGGGAGCTGTTTTTT.